The present TCR beta chain was sequenced within a study of cytomegalovirus exposure and HLA in healthy donors. To note about this clone: Antigen: not known.

PCR amplification relied on 60 Vbeta primers (plus 13 Jbeta primers). TCRdb's copy holds only in-frame clones and misses some; the assay was immunoSEQ multiplex PCR. The listing records roughly 78,000 clones. The CDR3 sequence is 16 residues long. The germline V and J ends were trimmed by 4 bases and 1 base, with 17 bases remaining between them. Germline V gene data show CDR1 as MDHEN and CDR2 as SYDVKM. General study findings and limits: Rare TCR sequences predominated, though certain public TCRs were found in many donors. It was assumed in the presence/absence analyses that sequencing depth was roughly uniform across donors.

V is TRBV28 and J is TRBJ2-7; possible D gene TRBD2, 6 bases. Sequenced: PBMCs. The origin of this receptor is a boy between 10 and 17 years old in good health and CMV-seronegative. This CDR3 is CASSSSGLARSYEQYF. CDR3 sequence (DNA): TGTGCCAGCAGTTCTTCTGGGCTAGCGAGATCCTACGAGCAGTACTTC.